One and the same sample provided the 25 T cell receptor beta chains below, sequenced in a study of T-cell reconstitution after alpha-beta-depleted transplantation in children. Unique molecular identifiers tagged the TCRbeta library. TCRdb redid the calling of the PCR reads with MiXCR, one entry per CDR3 protein. The sample yields hundreds of thousands of distinct CDR3 sequences, over 15% seen once. The sample was PBMCs from the stem cell graft donor, taken from the stem cell graft. Receptor source: a human donor who donated a stem cell graft to a child with acute myeloid leukemia.

This clonotype was detected a few times. J is TRBJ1-5 and V is TRBV6-1; D gene ambiguous. Germline CDR1 and CDR2: MNHNS and SASEGT. V lost 0 bases to trimming and J lost 5 bases, with 5 bases between them. The CDR3 consists of 13 residues. CDR3 in DNA: TGTGCCAGCAGTGAAGCGATATATCAGCCCCAGCATTTT. This encodes CASSEAIYQPQHF.

This CDR3 reads CASSPSGTGTDTQYF. In DNA form, the CDR3 reads TGTGCCAGCAGCCCCTCCGGGACAGGCACAGATACGCAGTATTTT. V and J are TRBV7-7 and TRBJ2-3; TRBD1 agrees at 7 bases. The J segment lost 1 base and the V segment lost 5 bases, leaving 6 bases of the junction unmatched. Germline CDR1 is SSHAT and CDR2 is FNYEAQ (reference sequence). The CDR3 has 15 residues.

In its sample, this clonotype was seen a few times. V usage is TRBV10-3 and J usage is TRBJ2-3; 10 bases match TRBD2. The CDR3 length is 17 residues. CDR1 ENHRY and CDR2 SYGVKD come from the germline V gene. J gave up 4 bases and V 2 bases, and 9 bases lay outside the gene matches. In nucleotides, the CDR3 is TGTGCCATCAGTGAGGAGCGGGGGGGCGGGCTGGCAGATACGCAGTATTTT. It yields the protein CAISEERGGGLADTQYF.

The chain employs TRBV7-2 and TRBJ2-3; D may correspond to TRBD1 or TRBD2 (6 bases each). The CDR3 length is 14 residues. Trimming stripped 1 base from V and 6 bases from J, with 11 bases between. CDR1 SGHTA and CDR2 FQGNSA come from the germline V gene. The CDR3 spells CASSLVGGLDTQYF. CDR3 in DNA: TGTGCCAGCAGCTTAGTAGGGGGGCTGGATACGCAGTATTTT.

This clonotype has more than one count but fewer than ten. The J gene is TRBJ2-2, the V gene TRBV7-3; D remains unclear. Per germline, CDR1 SGHTA and CDR2 FQGTGA. This CDR3 is built from 13 residues. Trimming removed 0 bases at V and 4 bases at J, with 3 bases between. CDR3 DNA: TGTGCCAGCAGCTTAACGCTCACCGGGGAGCTGTTTTTT. Amino acids: CASSLTLTGELFF.

The table lists this clonotype with many counts. The CDR3 nucleotides are TGTGCCAGCAGTTTACTGGCCGCCGCTGGAAACACCATATATTTT. Encoded protein: CASSLLAAAGNTIYF. The V and J genes are TRBV12-3 or TRBV12-4 and TRBJ1-3; D is unclear. Trimming pared 2 bases from V and 2 bases from J, leaving 10 bases between. The length of the CDR3 is 15 residues.

This clonotype was seen more than once but under ten times. This chain uses TRBV28 with TRBJ2-3; tentative D call: TRBD2 (5 bases). CDR1 MDHEN and CDR2 SYDVKM come from the germline V gene. The CDR3 consists of 16 residues. With 4 bases removed from V and 0 bases from J, the gap between germline ends came to 14 bases. The CDR3 region has the DNA TGTGCCAGCAGTTCCGCCGGGAAAGCTAGCACAGATACGCAGTATTTT. Its protein is CASSSAGKASTDTQYF.

There are a few counts of this clonotype. The chain couples TRBV29-1 to TRBJ2-7, with D unresolved. Between the trimmed V and J ends, which lost 4 bases and 5 bases, there was a span of 6 bases. Germline values: CDR1 SQVTM, CDR2 ANQGSEA. The CDR3 is 10 amino acids. CDR3 protein: CSVGGHEQYF. Here the CDR3 DNA reads TGCAGCGTTGGCGGCCACGAGCAGTACTTC.

The chain is built from TRBV5-1 and TRBJ2-7; weak D call: TRBD1 (5 bases). The CDR3 loop spans 15 amino acids. V was trimmed by 0 bases and J by 2 bases, leaving 12 bases between them. Germline assignment: CDR1 SGHRS and CDR2 YFSETQ. The CDR3 region is CASSLEAGHPYEQYF. The CDR3 bases are TGCGCCAGCAGCTTGGAGGCAGGACATCCCTACGAGCAGTACTTC.

This clonotype has just a few counts. The CDR3 sequence: CASRFTGEASPLHF. CDR3 sequence (DNA): TGTGCCAGCAGGTTTACAGGGGAGGCTTCACCCCTCCACTTT. The chain is built from TRBV7-9 and TRBJ1-6; 7 bases line up with TRBD1. CDR3 length: 14 residues. Germline CDR1 reads SEHNR; CDR2 reads FQNEAQ (reference sequence). The V gene end was trimmed by 6 bases and the J gene end by 9 bases; junction bases not matched to a gene: 8.

This clonotype was recorded at least ten times. The chain couples TRBV20-1 to TRBJ2-5; D remains ambiguous. Germline values: CDR1 DFQATT, CDR2 SNEGSKA (reference sequence). Trimming removed 6 bases at V and 4 bases at J, with 9 bases between. The CDR3 consists of 11 residues. The CDR3 reads CSAPAPETQYF. DNA for the CDR3: TGCAGTGCCCCGGCCCCAGAGACCCAGTACTTC.

Points on this clonotype: One junction end disagrees with the germline gene, perhaps due to a read error. V and J are TRBV27 and TRBJ2-3; no reliable D call. CDR3 length: 12 residues. Germline CDR1 MNHEY, CDR2 SMNVEV (reference sequence). CDR3 loop: CASSSYADTLHF. As DNA, the CDR3 is TGTGCCAGCAGTTCCTACGCGGATACGCTCCATTTT.

The chain is built from TRBV11-2 and TRBJ2-2; tentative D call: TRBD2 (7 bases). Trimming took 2 bases from V and 0 from J, leaving 16 bases between them. In germline, CDR1 is SGHAT, CDR2 FQNNGV. This CDR3 has 18 residues. The CDR3 region has the DNA TGTGCCAGCAGCTTACTGGGGAGGGCAGGGGCGAACACCGGGGAGCTGTTTTTT. Its protein is CASSLLGRAGANTGELFF.

This clonotype was counted ten times or more. This chain links TRBV4-3 with TRBJ2-7; D not certain. Germline CDR1 and CDR2: LGHNA and YSLEER. V lost 0 bases, J lost 5 bases, and 5 bases lay in between. This CDR3 contains 12 residues. The CDR3 loop is CASSQDTDEQYF. Here the CDR3 DNA reads TGCGCCAGCAGCCAAGATACAGACGAGCAGTACTTC.

J is TRBJ2-1 and V is TRBV5-1; D is possibly TRBD1 (6 bases). V was clipped by 0 bases and J by 8 bases, with 12 bases between them. Germline CDR1 reads SGHRS; CDR2 reads YFSETQ. The CDR3 has 14 amino acids. The CDR3 nucleotides read TGCGCCAGCAGCTTGGTGTCAGGGGCGGATGAGCAGTTCTTC. Its protein product is CASSLVSGADEQFF.

This clonotype was seen a handful of times. The CDR3 DNA follows: TGCGCCAGCAGCCCCGGAGCGGGGTGGGGGGAGACCCAGTACTTC. Translated, it gives CASSPGAGWGETQYF. V usage is TRBV5-1 and J usage is TRBJ2-5; 7 positions match TRBD2. The CDR3 has 15 residues. The junction had 11 bases not matched to a gene; V was cut back by 4 bases and J by 5 bases. CDR1 is SGHRS and CDR2 is YFSETQ in the germline V gene.

Worth noting for this clonotype: This may arise from a read error, as a much more abundant clone is one base away. The chain carries TRBV5-1 and TRBJ2-7; D might be TRBD1 (5 bases). The V gene's germline CDR1 is SGHRS and CDR2 YFSETQ. V was trimmed by 3 bases and J by 6 bases, leaving 16 bases between them. The CDR3 has 14 amino acids. CDR3 sequence reads: CASSWALGPGEQYF. The CDR3 nucleotides are TGCGCCAGCAGCTGGGCACTGGGGCCTGGCGAGCAGTACTTC.

This clonotype was picked up a small number of times. The CDR3 here is CASSRGHRETQYF. CDR3 bases: TGTGCCAGCAGCAGGGGGCATCGTGAGACCCAGTACTTC. J is TRBJ2-5 and V is TRBV7-6; TRBD1 agrees at 7 bases. Germline CDR1 is SGHVS and CDR2 is FNYEAQ. CDR3 length equals 13 residues. Trimming cost V 5 bases and J 5 bases; bases outside gene matches: 5.

J is TRBJ2-5 and V is TRBV7-9, with 10 bases fitting TRBD1. J lost 4 bases, V lost 5 bases, and 7 bases had no gene match. The CDR3 is 15 residues long. Germline lookup yields CDR1 SEHNR and CDR2 FQNEAQ (reference sequence). The DNA for the CDR3 is TGTGCCAGCAGCGCTCCCCGACAGGGGGCAGAGACCCAGTACTTC. It translates to CASSAPRQGAETQYF.

This clonotype was observed at least ten times. CDR3: CSAGRQKEGYTF. In DNA form, the CDR3 reads TGCAGTGCTGGCCGCCAGAAGGAAGGCTACACCTTC. The chain couples TRBV20-1 to TRBJ1-2, with D unresolved. This CDR3 has 12 amino acids. V lost 5 bases and J 8 bases, leaving 15 bases between the germline ends. The germline V gene encodes CDR1 DFQATT and CDR2 SNEGSKA (reference sequence).

The CDR3 DNA sequence: TGTGCCAGCAGTTACGGGGCACCGGGGTCGGATAGCAATCAGCCCCAGCATTTT. It yields the protein CASSYGAPGSDSNQPQHF. The chain combines TRBV6-5 with TRBJ1-5, with D perhaps matching TRBD1 (5 bases). Germline CDR1 and CDR2: MNHEY and SVGAGI. V dropped 2 bases and J dropped 0 bases, with 17 bases sitting between them. This CDR3 is built from 18 residues.

This clonotype was seen many times. V gene TRBV6-1 combines with J gene TRBJ2-5; the match to TRBD1 covers 9 bases. Germline-derived CDR1 and CDR2 are MNHNS and SASEGT. With 6 bases clipped from V and 5 bases from J, the junction kept 10 bases outside the gene matches. CDR3 length: 15 amino acids. CDR3 nucleotides: TGTGCCAGCAGGCCCCCTGGACAGGGGAAGGAGACCCAGTACTTC. Translating it yields CASRPPGQGKETQYF.

This clonotype showed up just a few times. The chain is built from TRBV4-1 and TRBJ1-3; D is undetermined. The CDR3 totals 13 residues. Germline CDR1 and CDR2: MGHRA and YSYEKL. V lost 6 bases and J lost 7, with 13 bases in between. The CDR3 is CASSPIFGNTIYF. In nucleotides, the CDR3 is TGCGCCAGCAGTCCAATTTTTGGTAACACCATATATTTT.

This clonotype was seen at least ten times. The junction departs from the called germline gene at one end, perhaps through a read error. The J gene is TRBJ1-5, the V gene TRBV4-1, with D maybe TRBD1 (5 bases). This CDR3 is 13 amino acids long. Looked up from germline, CDR1 is MGHRA and CDR2 is YSYEKL. The CDR3: CASSQGRGQPQHF. The DNA of the CDR3 is TGTGCCAGCAGCCAGGGTCGGGGGCAGCCCCAGCATTTT.

This clonotype has just a few counts. The chain couples TRBV30 to TRBJ1-2; D remains ambiguous. The V gene's germline CDR1 is GTSNPN and CDR2 SVGIG (reference sequence). V was clipped by 6 bases and J by 4 bases, with 12 bases between them. This CDR3 is built from 12 residues. The DNA for the CDR3 is TGTGCCTGCGCTGGGGATGGCTATGGCTACACCTTC. Translating gives CACAGDGYGYTF.